The 25 T cell receptor beta chains below all came from one sample that was sequenced in a study of CD8 T cells in Susac syndrome. With random hexamers, reverse transcription was performed on about 0.45 to 1 ug of RNA. TCRdb called the immunoSEQ multiplex PCR reads again in MiXCR, with one record for every CDR3 protein. The profile shows fewer than 250,000 distinct CDR3 sequences, roughly 92% of them singletons. The sample taken for sequencing was CD4+ T cells from PBMCs. These receptors were taken from a human donor in good health.

This clonotype was seen a handful of times. The chain has TRBV7-9 and TRBJ1-2, with D uncertain. This CDR3 contains 15 residues. Looked up from germline, CDR1 is SEHNR and CDR2 is FQNEAQ (reference sequence). V shed 0 bases and J shed 2 bases, with 10 bases lying between them. The CDR3 DNA sequence: TGTGCCAGCAGCTTAGCGGGAGTGGGCAACTATGGCTACACCTTC. Translating it yields CASSLAGVGNYGYTF. Complete variable domain (other parts from reference TRBV7-9 and TRBJ1-2): DTGVSQNPRHKITKRGQNVTFRCDPISEHNRLYWYRQTLGQGPEFLTYFQNEAQLEKSRLLSDRFSAERPKGSFSTLEIQRTEQGDSAMYLCASSLAGVGNYGYTFGSGTRLTVV.

The chain carries TRBV20-1 and TRBJ2-1, with 10 bases aligning to TRBD1. The CDR3 is 14 amino acids. Per germline, CDR1 DFQATT and CDR2 SNEGSKA (reference sequence). After removal of 6 bases from V and 9 bases from J, the junction contained 11 bases not matched to a gene. The CDR3: CSARGGTGAGEQFF. CDR3 bases: TGCAGTGCCAGGGGTGGGACAGGGGCGGGTGAGCAGTTCTTC.

The table lists this clonotype with a count of one. V usage is TRBV7-3 and J usage is TRBJ1-2; D is possibly TRBD1 (5 bases). V shed 5 bases and J shed 6 bases, with 19 bases lying between them. Germline values: CDR1 SGHTA, CDR2 FQGTGA. There are 15 residues in the CDR3. The CDR3 spells CASSPARTPEDGYTF. In DNA form, the CDR3 reads TGTGCCAGCAGCCCTGCCCGGACACCCGAGGATGGCTACACCTTC.

This rearrangement joins TRBV7-9 to TRBJ1-2; tentative D call: TRBD1 (5 bases). The CDR3 spans 15 residues. Germline V CDR1 and CDR2: SEHNR, FQNEAQ (reference sequence). Trimming stripped 1 base from V and 2 bases from J, with 11 bases between. DNA of the CDR3: TGTGCCAGCAGCTTAGTCGGCAGGGCGAACTATGGCTACACCTTC. Amino acid sequence: CASSLVGRANYGYTF.

The gene calls are TRBV2 and TRBJ1-5; 10 nucleotides align to TRBD1. The CDR3 is 17 amino acids. Losses at the gene ends were 2 bases for V and 0 bases for J; bases not matched to a gene: 4. The V gene's germline CDR1 is SNHLY and CDR2 FYNNEI. The CDR3 coding sequence is TGTGCCAGCAGTGAATTCCGACAGGGGGCTAGCAATCAGCCCCAGCATTTT. This gives the protein CASSEFRQGASNQPQHF.

V is TRBV5-4 and J is TRBJ1-2; D is perhaps TRBD1 (6 bases). V was clipped by 4 bases and J by 4 bases, with 14 bases between them. Germline V gene sequence: CDR1 SGHNT, CDR2 YYREEE (reference sequence). This CDR3 is built from 14 residues. As DNA, the CDR3 is TGTGCCAGCAGCCCGAGGGGGTTTGGCTATGGCTACACCTTC. Translation gives CASSPRGFGYGYTF.

A single count supports this clonotype. J is TRBJ1-1 and V is TRBV20-1, with D possibly matching TRBD1 (6 bases). V lost 5 bases to trimming and J lost 0 bases, with 19 bases between them. Germline V gene data show CDR1 as DFQATT and CDR2 as SNEGSKA (reference sequence). The CDR3 covers 16 residues. The CDR3, as DNA: TGCAGTGCTGTACAGGGAGCTCCAGGGATGAACACTGAAGCTTTCTTT. This encodes CSAVQGAPGMNTEAFF.

The J gene is TRBJ2-5, the V gene TRBV12-3 or TRBV12-4; D possibly corresponds to TRBD2 (5 bases). CDR3 size: 14 residues. V was shortened by 3 bases and J by 4 bases, with 12 bases between the two germline ends. CDR3 sequence (DNA): TGTGCCAGCAGTTTGCGCGCGAGCGGAGAGACCCAGTACTTC. Translating gives CASSLRASGETQYF.

The J gene is TRBJ2-5, the V gene TRBV9; D is perhaps TRBD1 or TRBD2 (6 bases each). This CDR3 has 14 amino acids. CDR1 and CDR2 (germline): SGDLS, YYNGEE. The ends were cut back, 0 bases at V and 4 bases at J, with 10 bases in the middle. The CDR3 region has the DNA TGTGCCAGCAGCGTAGAAGGGGGGCGAGAGACCCAGTACTTC. It is translated as CASSVEGGRETQYF.

This chain uses TRBV12-3 or TRBV12-4 with TRBJ2-2; 9 bases are shared with TRBD1. The CDR3 has 19 amino acids. The J segment lost 4 bases and the V segment lost 5 bases, leaving 17 bases of the junction unmatched. The CDR3 DNA sequence: TGTGCCAGCAGTGAGAGCCGTCCCGGGACAGGGATGGGCACCGGGGAGCTGTTTTTT. It encodes CASSESRPGTGMGTGELFF.

In its sample, this clonotype was seen a few times. The chain is built from TRBV5-1 and TRBJ2-2, with 7 bases lining up with TRBD1. Germline CDR1 SGHRS, CDR2 YFSETQ. V lost 4 bases to trimming and J lost 1 base; unmatched junction nucleotides: 13. This CDR3 region has 18 residues. As DNA, the CDR3 is TGCGCCAGCAGCCGATGGTCCTCAGACAGGGTGAACACCGGGGAGCTGTTTTTT. Encoded protein: CASSRWSSDRVNTGELFF.

The chain uses TRBV7-3 and TRBJ1-2; 9 bases match TRBD1. The V segment lost 1 base and the J segment 6 bases; nucleotides outside the gene matches: 9. The V gene's germline CDR1 is SGHTA and CDR2 FQGTGA. The length of the CDR3 is 16 residues. This CDR3 is CASSLNPTGGRDGYTF. For the CDR3, the DNA is TGTGCCAGCAGCTTAAACCCGACAGGGGGAAGAGATGGCTACACCTTC.

The DNA of the CDR3 is TGTGCCAGCAGCTTACGGGGGCCTCGCAATGAGCAGTTCTTC. Amino acids: CASSLRGPRNEQFF. V is TRBV7-2 and J is TRBJ2-1, with D perhaps given as TRBD1 or TRBD2 (6 bases each). Germline V gene lookup returns CDR1 SGHTA and CDR2 FQGNSA. V dropped 2 bases and J dropped 6 bases, with 11 bases sitting between them. CDR3 length equals 14 residues.

This clonotype was picked up a small number of times. The V and J genes are TRBV5-4 and TRBJ1-6; D uncertain. Per germline, CDR1 SGHNT and CDR2 YYREEE (reference sequence). V lost 0 bases and J lost 4, with 5 bases in between. The CDR3 consists of 14 residues. The CDR3 is CASSLDSYNSPLHF. The CDR3 region has the DNA TGTGCCAGCAGCTTGGACAGTTATAATTCACCCCTCCACTTT.

The J gene is TRBJ1-2, the V gene TRBV13; a possible D gene is TRBD1 (5 bases). V shed 4 bases and J shed 6 bases, with 9 bases lying between them. This CDR3 region has 12 residues. Germline V lookup: CDR1 PRHDT, CDR2 FYEKMQ (reference sequence). The CDR3 spells CASSSRGDGYTF. The CDR3 DNA follows: TGTGCCAGCAGCTCCCGGGGGGATGGCTACACCTTC. The complete variable domain, with remaining parts taken from reference TRBV13 and TRBJ1-2, reads AAGVIQSPRHLIKEKRETATLKCYPIPRHDTVYWYQQGPGQDPQFLISFYEKMQSDKGSIPDRFSAQQFSDYHSELNMSSLELGDSALYFCASSSRGDGYTFGSGTRLTVV.

The V call is TRBV23-1, the J call TRBJ2-3; 7 bases are a match to TRBD1. TRBV23-1 has ORF status, its function being uncertain. The CDR3 extends over 19 amino acids. The V segment lost 2 bases and the J segment 3 bases; nucleotides outside the gene matches: 17. The CDR3 DNA is TGCGCCAGCAGTCAAGACCCACGGGACAGCCGTGGGACAACAGATACGCAGTATTTT. Translation gives CASSQDPRDSRGTTDTQYF.

The chain couples TRBV20-1 to TRBJ1-2, with D perhaps matching TRBD1 (5 bases). Germline V gives CDR1 DFQATT, CDR2 SNEGSKA (reference sequence). The CDR3 covers 15 residues. Trimming pared 6 bases from V and 0 bases from J, leaving 17 bases between. The CDR3 DNA is TGCAGTGCGGGGGGAGGCTCTGCGACTAACTATGGCTACACCTTC. This translates into CSAGGGSATNYGYTF.

This clonotype was seen a single time. The chain uses TRBV3-1 and TRBJ1-6; D call uncertain. V lost 1 base and J 4 bases, leaving 8 bases between the germline ends. CDR1 is LGHDT and CDR2 is YNNKEL in the germline V gene (reference sequence). The CDR3 sequence is 15 residues long. The CDR3 DNA follows: TGTGCCAGCAGCCAAGCTCGGTTTTATAATTCACCCCTCCACTTT. Translation gives CASSQARFYNSPLHF.

The chain carries TRBV5-1 and TRBJ2-6; D gene ambiguous. CDR3 length: 15 amino acids. Germline values: CDR1 SGHRS, CDR2 YFSETQ. Trimming took 0 bases from V and 0 from J, leaving 4 bases between them. CDR3 bases: TGCGCCAGCAGCTTGGATCTCTCTGGGGCCAACGTCCTGACTTTC. Amino acids: CASSLDLSGANVLTF.

V usage is TRBV6-1 and J usage is TRBJ2-5, with 15 bases identical to TRBD2. This CDR3 spans 17 amino acids. Germline V gene sequence: CDR1 MNHNS, CDR2 SASEGT. The ends lost 0 bases at V and 5 bases at J; junction bases unmatched: 4. The CDR3 here is CASSEAGTSGGMETQYF. The CDR3 coding sequence is TGTGCCAGCAGTGAAGCGGGGACTAGCGGGGGGATGGAGACCCAGTACTTC.

This sequence joins TRBV19 and TRBJ2-5; the D gene could be TRBD1 or TRBD2 (5 bases each). CDR1 LNHDA and CDR2 SQIVND come from the germline V gene (reference sequence). The CDR3 runs 16 residues. V lost 2 bases and J 5 bases, leaving 18 bases between the germline ends. The CDR3 DNA follows: TGTGCCAGTAGTATACAGGGTACTAGGGGAGAGGAGACCCAGTACTTC. This codes for CASSIQGTRGEETQYF.

The V and J genes are TRBV7-2 and TRBJ2-3, with 7 bases lining up with TRBD1. CDR3 length equals 16 residues. V lost 2 bases to trimming and J lost 0 bases; unmatched junction nucleotides: 5. From germline, CDR1 is SGHTA and CDR2 FQGNSA. Here the CDR3 reads CASSLRPGGSTDTQYF. CDR3 DNA sequence: TGTGCCAGCAGCTTACGGCCAGGGGGAAGCACAGATACGCAGTATTTT.

This rearrangement joins TRBV24-1 to TRBJ2-1; 10 nucleotides match TRBD2. Germline lookup yields CDR1 KGHDR and CDR2 SFDVKD. The length of the CDR3 is 15 residues. J was trimmed by 6 bases and V by 3 bases; bases with no gene match: 4. The CDR3 loop is CATSDLGTSVNEQFF. The CDR3 region has the DNA TGTGCCACCAGTGATCTAGGGACTAGCGTCAATGAGCAGTTCTTC.

This clonotype was seen once. The genes are TRBV7-9 and TRBJ2-1, with unresolved D. The V end lost 5 bases, the J end lost 10 bases, and 15 bases lay between the germline ends. CDR3 length equals 13 residues. Germline-derived CDR1 and CDR2 are SEHNR and FQNEAQ (reference sequence). The CDR3 coding sequence is TGTGCCAGCAGCCCGGGTCTTCCACCAGAGCAGTTCTTC. It yields the protein CASSPGLPPEQFF.

The chain employs TRBV7-9 and TRBJ2-1; a weak D match, TRBD2 (7 bases). Trimming took 6 bases from V and 6 from J, leaving 18 bases between them. The CDR3 loop spans 15 amino acids. Per the germline V gene, CDR1 is SEHNR and CDR2 is FQNEAQ (reference sequence). Written as DNA, the CDR3 is TGTGCCAGCAGGCGGGGAGGGGGACCGAGCAATGAGCAGTTCTTC. It encodes CASRRGGGPSNEQFF.